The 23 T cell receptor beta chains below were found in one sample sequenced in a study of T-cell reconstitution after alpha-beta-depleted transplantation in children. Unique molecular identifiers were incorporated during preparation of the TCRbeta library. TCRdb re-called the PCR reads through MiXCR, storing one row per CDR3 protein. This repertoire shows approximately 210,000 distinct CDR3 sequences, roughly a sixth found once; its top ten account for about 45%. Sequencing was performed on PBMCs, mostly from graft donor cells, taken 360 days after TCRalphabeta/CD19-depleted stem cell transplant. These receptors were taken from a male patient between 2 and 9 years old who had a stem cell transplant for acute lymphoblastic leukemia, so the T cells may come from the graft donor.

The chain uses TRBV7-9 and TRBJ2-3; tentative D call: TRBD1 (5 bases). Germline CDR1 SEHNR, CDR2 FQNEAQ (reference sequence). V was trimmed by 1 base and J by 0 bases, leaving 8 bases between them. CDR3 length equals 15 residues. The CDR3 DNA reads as TGTGCCAGCAGCTTAGACCGACAGAGCACAGATACGCAGTATTTT. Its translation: CASSLDRQSTDTQYF.

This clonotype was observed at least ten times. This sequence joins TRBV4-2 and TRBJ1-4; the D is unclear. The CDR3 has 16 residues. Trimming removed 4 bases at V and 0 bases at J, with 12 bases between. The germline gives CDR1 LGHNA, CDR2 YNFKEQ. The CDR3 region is CASSPGPASTNEKLFF. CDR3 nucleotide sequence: TGTGCCAGCAGCCCCGGGCCGGCTTCAACTAATGAAAAACTGTTTTTT.

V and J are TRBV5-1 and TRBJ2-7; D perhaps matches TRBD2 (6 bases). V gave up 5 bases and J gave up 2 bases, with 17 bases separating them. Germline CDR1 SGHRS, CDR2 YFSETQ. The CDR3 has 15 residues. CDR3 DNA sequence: TGCGCCAGCAGGAGACCCTGGGCGGGGACCTACGAGCAGTACTTC. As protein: CASRRPWAGTYEQYF. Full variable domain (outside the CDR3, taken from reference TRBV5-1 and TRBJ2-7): KAGVTQTPRYLIKTRGQQVTLSCSPISGHRSVSWYQQTPGQGLQFLFEYFSETQRNKGNFPGRFSGRQFSNSRSEMNVSTLELGDSALYLCASRRPWAGTYEQYFGPGTRLTVT.

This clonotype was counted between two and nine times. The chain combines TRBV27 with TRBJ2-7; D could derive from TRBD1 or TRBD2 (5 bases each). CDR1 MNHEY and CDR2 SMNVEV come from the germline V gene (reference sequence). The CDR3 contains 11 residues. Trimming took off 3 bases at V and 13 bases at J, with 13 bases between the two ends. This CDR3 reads CASSLRNRDYF. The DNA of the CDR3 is TGTGCCAGCAGTTTGAGGAACCGGGACTACTTC.

CDR3 region: CASSEAQGGTGELFF. The CDR3 DNA is TGTGCCAGCAGTGAAGCGCAGGGGGGCACCGGGGAGCTGTTTTTT. The rearrangement joins TRBV2 to TRBJ2-2; TRBD1 is a possible D gene (7 bases). The V gene lost 0 bases and the J gene lost 4 bases, with 9 bases spanning the gap. The germline V gene encodes CDR1 SNHLY and CDR2 FYNNEI. This CDR3 is 15 amino acids long.

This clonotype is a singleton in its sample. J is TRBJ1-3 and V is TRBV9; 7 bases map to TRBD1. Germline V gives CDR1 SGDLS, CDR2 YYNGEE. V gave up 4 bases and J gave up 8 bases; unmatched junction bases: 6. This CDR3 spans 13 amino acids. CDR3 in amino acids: CASSPTGVDTIYF. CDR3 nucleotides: TGTGCCAGCAGCCCCACAGGGGTGGACACCATATATTTT. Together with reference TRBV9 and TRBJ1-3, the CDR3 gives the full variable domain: DSGVTQTPKHLITATGQRVTLRCSPRSGDLSVYWYQQSLDQGLQFLIQYYNGEERAKGNILERFSAQQFPDLHSELNLSSLELGDSALYFCASSPTGVDTIYFGEGSWLTVV.

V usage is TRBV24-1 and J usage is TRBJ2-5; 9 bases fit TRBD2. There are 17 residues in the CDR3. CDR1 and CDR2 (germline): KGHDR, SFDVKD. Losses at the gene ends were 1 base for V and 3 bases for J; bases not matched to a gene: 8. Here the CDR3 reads CATSDFRTSETKETQYF. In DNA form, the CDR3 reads TGTGCCACCAGTGATTTCCGGACTAGCGAGACTAAAGAGACCCAGTACTTC.

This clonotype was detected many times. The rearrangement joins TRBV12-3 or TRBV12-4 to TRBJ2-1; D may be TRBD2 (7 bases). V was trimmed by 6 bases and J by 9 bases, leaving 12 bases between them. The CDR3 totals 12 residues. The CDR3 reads CASRTGGPEQFF. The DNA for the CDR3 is TGTGCCAGCAGGACGGGGGGCCCTGAGCAGTTCTTC.

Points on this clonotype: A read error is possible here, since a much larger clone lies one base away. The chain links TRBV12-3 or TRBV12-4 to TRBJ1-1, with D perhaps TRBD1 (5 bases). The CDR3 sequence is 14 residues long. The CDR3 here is CASILGAANTEAFF. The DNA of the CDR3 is TGTGCCAGCATTTTAGGGGCAGCGAACACTGAAGCTTTCTTT.

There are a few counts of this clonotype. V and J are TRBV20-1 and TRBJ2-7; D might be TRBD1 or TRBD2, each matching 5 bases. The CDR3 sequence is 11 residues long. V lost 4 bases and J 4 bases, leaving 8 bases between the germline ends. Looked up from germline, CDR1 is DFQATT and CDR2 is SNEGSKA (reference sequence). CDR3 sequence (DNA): TGCAGTGCTAAGGGACCTTACGAGCAGTACTTC. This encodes CSAKGPYEQYF.

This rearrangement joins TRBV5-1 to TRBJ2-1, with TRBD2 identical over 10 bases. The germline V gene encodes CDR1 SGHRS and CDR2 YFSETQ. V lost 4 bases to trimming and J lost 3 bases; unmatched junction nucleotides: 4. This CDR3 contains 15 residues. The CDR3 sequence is CASSLWTSGYNEQFF. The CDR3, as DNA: TGCGCCAGCAGCCTCTGGACTAGCGGCTACAATGAGCAGTTCTTC.

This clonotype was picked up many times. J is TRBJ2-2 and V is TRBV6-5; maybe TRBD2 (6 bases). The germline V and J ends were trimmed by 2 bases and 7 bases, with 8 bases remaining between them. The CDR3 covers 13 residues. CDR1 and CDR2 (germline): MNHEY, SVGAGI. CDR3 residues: CASSYGGDGELFF. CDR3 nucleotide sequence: TGTGCCAGCAGTTACGGCGGGGACGGGGAGCTGTTTTTT.

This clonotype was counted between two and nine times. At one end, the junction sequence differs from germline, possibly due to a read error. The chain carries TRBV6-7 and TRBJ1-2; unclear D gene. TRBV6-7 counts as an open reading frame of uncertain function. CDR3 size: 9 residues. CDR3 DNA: TGTGCCAGCAGTCCCTCCTCCGCCTTC. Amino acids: CASSPSSAF.

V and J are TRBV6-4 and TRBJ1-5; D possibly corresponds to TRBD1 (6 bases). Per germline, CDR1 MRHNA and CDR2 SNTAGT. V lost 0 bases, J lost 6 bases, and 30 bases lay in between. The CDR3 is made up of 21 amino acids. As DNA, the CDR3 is TGTGCCAGCAGTGACTCGAATGCCGGAACGAGGGCCCGTGGGGGCATTCAGCCCCAGCATTTT. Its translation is CASSDSNAGTRARGGIQPQHF.

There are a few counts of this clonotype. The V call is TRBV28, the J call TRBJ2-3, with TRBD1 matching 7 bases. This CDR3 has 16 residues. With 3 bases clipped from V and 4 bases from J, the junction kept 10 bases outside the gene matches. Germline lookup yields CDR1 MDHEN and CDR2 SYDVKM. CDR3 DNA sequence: TGTGCCAGCAGTTTCCGACAGGGTCGCATCGCAGATACGCAGTATTTT. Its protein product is CASSFRQGRIADTQYF.

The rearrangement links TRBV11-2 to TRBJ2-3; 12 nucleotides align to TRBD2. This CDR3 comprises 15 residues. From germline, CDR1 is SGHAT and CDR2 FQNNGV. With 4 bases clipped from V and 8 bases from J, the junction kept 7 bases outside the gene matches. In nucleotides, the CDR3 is TGTGCCAGCAGCTGGGGACTAGCGGGTATGGGTACGCAGTATTTT. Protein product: CASSWGLAGMGTQYF.

CDR3 bases: TGCGCCAGCAGCCAGCAGTCAGATACTAGCGGGAGCTACGAGCAGTACTTC. Its translation: CASSQQSDTSGSYEQYF. The V call is TRBV4-1, the J call TRBJ2-7; 11 positions match TRBD2. V lost 3 bases to trimming and J lost 3 bases; unmatched junction nucleotides: 10. Germline V lookup: CDR1 MGHRA, CDR2 YSYEKL. This CDR3 region has 17 residues.

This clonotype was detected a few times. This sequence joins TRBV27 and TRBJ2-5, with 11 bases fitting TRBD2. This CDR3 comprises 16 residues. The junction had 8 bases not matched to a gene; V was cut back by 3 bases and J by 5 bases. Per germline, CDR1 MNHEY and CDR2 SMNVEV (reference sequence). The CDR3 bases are TGTGCCAGCAGTTTCGGTAGCGGGAGGGCTAGGGAGACCCAGTACTTC. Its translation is CASSFGSGRARETQYF.

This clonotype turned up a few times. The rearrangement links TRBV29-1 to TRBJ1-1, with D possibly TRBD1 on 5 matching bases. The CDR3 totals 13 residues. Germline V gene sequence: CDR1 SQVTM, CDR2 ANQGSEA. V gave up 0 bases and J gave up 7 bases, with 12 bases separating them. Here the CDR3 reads CSVEDHRGNEAFF. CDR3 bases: TGCAGCGTTGAAGATCATCGGGGGAATGAAGCTTTCTTT.

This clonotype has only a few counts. The CDR3 bases are TGTGCCAGCAGCTTGCTCGACGGGGCTAGCGAGCAGTACTTC. Encoded protein: CASSLLDGASEQYF. This chain uses TRBV7-9 with TRBJ2-7, with D perhaps given as TRBD1 or TRBD2 (5 bases each). Germline CDR1 reads SEHNR; CDR2 reads FQNEAQ (reference sequence). Trimming pared 3 bases from V and 6 bases from J, leaving 15 bases between. The CDR3 covers 14 residues.

CDR3 amino acids: CASRTGRGGRAGELFF. The CDR3 DNA follows: TGTGCCAGCAGGACGGGGCGGGGGGGCCGCGCCGGGGAGCTGTTTTTT. The chain employs TRBV6-1 and TRBJ2-2; 9 bases fit TRBD2. Germline lookup yields CDR1 MNHNS and CDR2 SASEGT. V dropped 6 bases and J dropped 6; count of bases not matched to a gene: 11. The CDR3 is 16 amino acids.

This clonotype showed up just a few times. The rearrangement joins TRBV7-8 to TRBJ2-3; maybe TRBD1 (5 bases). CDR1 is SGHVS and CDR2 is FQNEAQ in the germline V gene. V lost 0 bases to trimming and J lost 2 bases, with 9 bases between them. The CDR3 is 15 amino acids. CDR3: CASSLADSLTDTQYF. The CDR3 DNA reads TGTGCCAGCAGCTTAGCAGACAGCCTCACAGATACGCAGTATTTT.

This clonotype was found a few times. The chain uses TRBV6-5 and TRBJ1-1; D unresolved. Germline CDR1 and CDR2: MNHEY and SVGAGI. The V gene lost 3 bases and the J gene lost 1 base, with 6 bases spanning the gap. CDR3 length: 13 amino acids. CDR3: CASSYGQNTEAFF. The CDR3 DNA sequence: TGTGCCAGCAGTTATGGGCAGAACACTGAAGCTTTCTTT.